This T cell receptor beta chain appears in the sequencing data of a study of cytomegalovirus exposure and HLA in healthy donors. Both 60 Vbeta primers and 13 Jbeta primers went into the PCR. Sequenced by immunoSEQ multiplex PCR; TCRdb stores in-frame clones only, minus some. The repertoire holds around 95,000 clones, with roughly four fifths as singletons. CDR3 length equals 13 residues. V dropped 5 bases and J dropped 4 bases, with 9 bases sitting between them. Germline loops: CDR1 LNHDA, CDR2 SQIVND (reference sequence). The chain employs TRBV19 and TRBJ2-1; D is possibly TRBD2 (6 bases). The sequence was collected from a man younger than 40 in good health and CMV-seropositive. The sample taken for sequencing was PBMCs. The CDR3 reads CASSSGSYNEQFF. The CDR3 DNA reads TGTGCCAGTAGTTCCGGGAGTTACAATGAGCAGTTCTTC.